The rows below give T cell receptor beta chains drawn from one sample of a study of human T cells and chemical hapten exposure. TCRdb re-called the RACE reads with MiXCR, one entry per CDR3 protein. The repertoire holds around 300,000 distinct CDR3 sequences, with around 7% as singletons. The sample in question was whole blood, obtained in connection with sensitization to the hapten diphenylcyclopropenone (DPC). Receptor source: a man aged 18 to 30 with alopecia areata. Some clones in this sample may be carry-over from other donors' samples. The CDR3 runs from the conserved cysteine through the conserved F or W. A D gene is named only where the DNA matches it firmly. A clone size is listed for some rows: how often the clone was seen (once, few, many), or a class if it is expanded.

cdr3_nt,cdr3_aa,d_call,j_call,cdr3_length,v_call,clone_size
TGTGCCACCATAAGGGGGGTATCCACTGAAGCTTTCTTT,CATIRGVSTEAFF,NA,TRBJ1-1,13,TRBV10-3,few
TGCGCCAGCAGCCCTCGGGTAGCGGGGGACACCGGGGAGCTGTTTTTT,CASSPRVAGDTGELFF,TRBD2,TRBJ2-2,16,TRBV4-1,NA
TGTGCCAGCAGCCAACCCGGGACAGGGCCTGAAAAACTGTTTTTT,CASSQPGTGPEKLFF,TRBD1,TRBJ1-4,15,TRBV4-2,NA
TGCAGTGCGGGTACTCCCGGGGGGGCCGGGGGACGTACTGAAGCTTTCTTT,CSAGTPGGAGGRTEAFF,NA,TRBJ1-1,17,TRBV20-1,NA
TGTGCCAGCAGCTTCGGACTTTACTCGGGAGAGCAGTTCTTC,CASSFGLYSGEQFF,NA,TRBJ2-1,14,TRBV7-8,many
TGTGCCAGCAGTTTATTATCACAGGGCGGCTACACCTTC,CASSLLSQGGYTF,NA,TRBJ1-2,13,TRBV28,many
TGCAGCGTCGTAGAGGCGGATACGCAGTATTTT,CSVVEADTQYF,NA,TRBJ2-3,11,TRBV29-1,many
TGTGCCAGCAGCTTAGAGGGGGGCTGGGAAAAACTGTTTTTT,CASSLEGGWEKLFF,NA,TRBJ1-4,14,TRBV11-2,NA
TGTGCCAGCAGCTTAATTGTTAGCGGGGGGCAAGAGACCCAGTACTTC,CASSLIVSGGQETQYF,TRBD2,TRBJ2-5,16,TRBV7-9,few
TGTGCCAGCAGCACGGACAGGGGCGAGCAGTACTTC,CASSTDRGEQYF,TRBD1,TRBJ2-7,12,TRBV13,few
TGCGCCAGCAGCAAAATCGGACACGGCGTGAACACTGAAGCTTTCTTT,CASSKIGHGVNTEAFF,NA,TRBJ1-1,16,TRBV10-2,NA
TGTGCCAGTGCAGTAGGCCGTTTGTCTGGAAACACCATATATTTT,CASAVGRLSGNTIYF,NA,TRBJ1-3,15,TRBV12-3/TRBV12-4,few
TGTGCCAGCAGCTTGGGCCAGGGCTACAATGAGCAGTTCTTC,CASSLGQGYNEQFF,NA,TRBJ2-1,14,TRBV5-6,many
TGTGCCAGCAGCCAAGACCTGGAGTCCTCCTACGAGCAGTACTTC,CASSQDLESSYEQYF,NA,TRBJ2-7,15,TRBV4-2,NA
TGTGCCAGCACTCAGACAGTCGGCCTCTTCCGCTCTGGGGCCAACGTCCTGACTTTC,CASTQTVGLFRSGANVLTF,NA,TRBJ2-6,19,TRBV27,many
TGTGCCAGCAGTTACGACAGGGGGCGAGGTAGCACAGATACGCAGTATTTT,CASSYDRGRGSTDTQYF,TRBD1,TRBJ2-3,17,TRBV6-2/TRBV6-3,NA
TGTGCCAGCAGCCCAGAACCAAGTTCACCCCTCCACTTT,CASSPEPSSPLHF,NA,TRBJ1-6,13,TRBV7-9,few
TGTGCTAGTGTCACGGGATTCCGGCTCGATAATTCACCCCTCCACTTT,CASVTGFRLDNSPLHF,NA,TRBJ1-6,16,TRBV12-5,NA
TGTGCCATCTACGGGACAGACGCTAGCAATCAGCCCCAGCATTTT,CAIYGTDASNQPQHF,TRBD1,TRBJ1-5,15,TRBV10-3,few
TGTGCCAGTCGGGTCCCTCCCACAGATACGCAGTATTTT,CASRVPPTDTQYF,NA,TRBJ2-3,13,TRBV6-1,few
TGTGCCAGCAGACCCACCCGGGGGGGCCTACGTTGGGCAGATACGCAGTATTTT,CASRPTRGGLRWADTQYF,TRBD2,TRBJ2-3,18,TRBV5-6,few
TGCAGCACCTATGGAAGACAGGGTCTGAGCAATCAGCCCCAGCATTTT,CSTYGRQGLSNQPQHF,TRBD1,TRBJ1-5,16,TRBV29-1,many
TGTGCCAGCAGTGAGATTTTTTGGGGGGACCTAGCCAAAAACATTCAGTACTTC,CASSEIFWGDLAKNIQYF,NA,TRBJ2-4,18,TRBV6-1,few
TGTGCCAGCAGGGGATTCGCTGGGGCCAACGTCCTGACTTTC,CASRGFAGANVLTF,NA,TRBJ2-6,14,TRBV7-2,few
TGTGCCAGCAGTGTTTTAAGGACTCGGGGCGGTCGTGAAAAACTGTTTTTT,CASSVLRTRGGREKLFF,NA,TRBJ1-4,17,TRBV13,NA
TGTGCCAGCAGCTTAGATCAGGGGCGCGGTGGCTACACCTTC,CASSLDQGRGGYTF,NA,TRBJ1-2,14,TRBV11-2,many
TGTGCCAGCAGCTTAGCCCGTAACAATTCACCCCTCCACTTT,CASSLARNNSPLHF,NA,TRBJ1-6,14,TRBV7-9,NA
TGTGCCAGCAGTTTAAAGACTAGCGGGGGGGCCTTTCAGTACTTC,CASSLKTSGGAFQYF,TRBD2,TRBJ2-4,15,TRBV7-2,many
TGTGCCAGCAGTTACTCGAATCGGACAGAACACGGTCAGCCCCAGCATTTT,CASSYSNRTEHGQPQHF,NA,TRBJ1-5,17,TRBV6-7,few
TGTGCCAGCAGCGCCGAGGGGGGGGCGAGCACCGGGGAGCTGTTTTTT,CASSAEGGASTGELFF,NA,TRBJ2-2,16,TRBV11-2,few
TGTGCCAGCAGCGTCTCAGGGGAAGAGACCCAGTACTTC,CASSVSGEETQYF,NA,TRBJ2-5,13,TRBV5-6,NA
TGCGCCAGCAGCCAAGATAGGAGTCCTGGAAACACCATATATTTT,CASSQDRSPGNTIYF,NA,TRBJ1-3,15,TRBV4-3,many
TGCGCCAGCAGCCAACCATTACCAAAGGGGGGGCGGGAGACTGAAGCTTTCTTT,CASSQPLPKGGRETEAFF,NA,TRBJ1-1,18,TRBV4-3,many
TGTGCCAGCAGCGTAAACCCGGGGCAGGGCCTCTCTGGGGCCAACGTCCTGACTTTC,CASSVNPGQGLSGANVLTF,NA,TRBJ2-6,19,TRBV9,NA
TGTGCCAGCAGTTTCGGCAGACTAGGTGAAGCTTTCTTT,CASSFGRLGEAFF,NA,TRBJ1-1,13,TRBV12-3/TRBV12-4,few
TGTGCCAGCAGTGAACTGCGGGGGGCGGGGGAGACCCAGTACTTC,CASSELRGAGETQYF,TRBD2,TRBJ2-5,15,TRBV6-1,few
TGTGCCAGCAGCTACGACAGTTTAGGTGAAGCTTTCTTT,CASSYDSLGEAFF,NA,TRBJ1-1,13,TRBV11-2,many